The entry below gives a single T cell receptor (beta chain) sequence along with its context. As yet, its antigen is unknown. After removal of 4 bases from V and 4 bases from J, the junction contained 17 bases not matched to a gene. Germline V gene data show CDR1 as SGHNT and CDR2 as YYREEE (reference sequence). The CDR3 runs 17 residues. Some clones are missing from TCRdb's copy, which holds only in-frame ones; the method was immunoSEQ multiplex PCR. The sample carries 120,000 or so clones, about four fifths recorded once. This record belongs to a study of T cell responses to AZD1222 COVID-19 vaccine. Study background: Second-dose intervals near 4 or 12 weeks were combined.

Broader study findings: Spike-spanning, vaccine-associated CD4 TCRs were dominant at 160-218 and 743-854. All repertoire sampling was performed exclusively after the peak T cell response. Clonal diversity was possibly underestimated; the donors were predominantly white British and more often female.

This TCR came from an adult in good health. The rearrangement uses TRBV5-4 and TRBJ2-7, with 7 nucleotides matching TRBD1. Sequencing used peripheral blood, obtained on day 0 of AZD1222 vaccination. The CDR3: CASSRAPAGTVPYEQYF. For the CDR3, the DNA is TGTGCCAGCAGCCGAGCCCCAGCCGGGACAGTACCGTACGAGCAGTACTTC.